Here is one T cell receptor (beta chain) with its context. Its specificity is unknown. Triplicate 300,000-cell sorts were made of each CD8+ T cell subset. Germline CDR1 is MDHEN and CDR2 is SYDVKM. The CDR3 runs 14 residues. The record originates from a study of CXCR3-negative and CXCR3-positive naive CD8 T cells. Libraries of TRB cDNA were made by 5' RACE and carried UMIs. TCRdb re-called the 5' RACE reads, yielding one record per CDR3 amino acid sequence without DNA. The sample table sets out 41,000 or so distinct CDR3 sequences. Whole-study findings and limits: Naive cells that were CXCR3-negative or CXCR3-positive used TRBV-TRBJ genes alike, while memory cells diverged. Diversity in memory CD8+ cells fell much lower than the comparably high levels seen in both naive subsets. A higher hydrophobicity marked the TRB CDR3s of CXCR3-positive naive cells versus CXCR3-negative naive cells.

The gene calls are TRBV28 and TRBJ2-7; TCRdb outputs TRBD1, but without DNA this stays unchecked. The sequenced sample was naive CXCR3- CD8+ T cells from blood. Subset here: CD45RO-CCR7+CD27+CD95- naive CD8+ T cells lacking CXCR3 (TNR3-). This receptor was taken from a human donor in good health. Some clones in this sample may be carry-over from other donors' samples. CDR3 residues: CASSLIAAAPEQYF.